This TCR beta chain was retrieved from a study of blood T cell repertoires in COVID-19. Study at large: COVID-19 samples from acute and convalescent phases originated in the United States, Italy and Spain. Nucleic acid was either cDNA or gDNA, and it came from T cells, B-cell-depleted T cells, or PBMCs.

In the original workflow: Scientists estimated how many nucleated cells there were by amplifying reference gene primers. The repertoire was sequenced with immunoSEQ multiplex PCR; TCRdb's copy has only in-frame clones and lacks some. V and J calls and clone size are copied from that table; D and trimming were computed from the DNA. The sample yields 150,000 to 200,000 clones, roughly 86% seen once. With V trimmed by 5 bases and J by 3 bases, 6 bases remained unmatched. Per germline, CDR1 SNHLY and CDR2 FYNNEI. CDR3 length equals 14 residues. The TCR was taken from an older man with acute or convalescent COVID-19. The J gene is TRBJ1-1, the V gene TRBV2, with 7 bases lining up with TRBD1. Sequenced: peripheral blood. As DNA, the CDR3 is TGTGCCAGCAGTCCGAACACAGGGGACACTGAAGCTTTCTTT. This sequence encodes CASSPNTGDTEAFF.